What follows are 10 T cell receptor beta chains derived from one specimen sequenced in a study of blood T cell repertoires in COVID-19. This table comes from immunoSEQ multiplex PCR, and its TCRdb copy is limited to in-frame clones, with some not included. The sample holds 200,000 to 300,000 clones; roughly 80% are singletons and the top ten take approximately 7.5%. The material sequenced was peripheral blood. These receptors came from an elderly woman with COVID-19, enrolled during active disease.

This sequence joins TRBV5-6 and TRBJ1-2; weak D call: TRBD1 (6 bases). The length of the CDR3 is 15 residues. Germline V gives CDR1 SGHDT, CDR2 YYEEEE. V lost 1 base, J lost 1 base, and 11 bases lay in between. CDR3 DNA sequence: TGTGCCAGCAGCTTGAGTAGGACAGTTAACTATGGCTACACCTTC. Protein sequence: CASSLSRTVNYGYTF.

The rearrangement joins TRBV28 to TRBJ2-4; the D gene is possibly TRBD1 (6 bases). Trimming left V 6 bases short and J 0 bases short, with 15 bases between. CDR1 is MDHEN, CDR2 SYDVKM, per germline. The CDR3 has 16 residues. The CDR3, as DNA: TGTGCCAGCAGAACGACAGGACCTATAGCCAAAAACATTCAGTACTTC. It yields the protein CASRTTGPIAKNIQYF. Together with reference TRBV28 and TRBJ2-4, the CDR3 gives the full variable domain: DVKVTQSSRYLVKRTGEKVFLECVQDMDHENMFWYRQDPGLGLRLIYFSYDVKMKEKGDIPEGYSVSREKKERFSLILESASTNQTSMYLCASRTTGPIAKNIQYFGAGTRLSVL.

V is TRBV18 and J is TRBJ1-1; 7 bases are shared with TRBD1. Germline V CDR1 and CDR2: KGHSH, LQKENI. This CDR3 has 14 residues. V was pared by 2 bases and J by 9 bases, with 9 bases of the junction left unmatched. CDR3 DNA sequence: TGTGCCAGCTCACCAGACAGGGCCCGTTTCCAAGCTTTCTTT. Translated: CASSPDRARFQAFF.

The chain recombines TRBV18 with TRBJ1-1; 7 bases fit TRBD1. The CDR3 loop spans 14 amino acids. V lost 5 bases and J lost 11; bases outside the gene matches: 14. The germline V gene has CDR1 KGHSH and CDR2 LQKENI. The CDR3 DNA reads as TGTGCCAGCTCAAAAGGCACCGGGACAGCTTACGCTTTCTTT. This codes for CASSKGTGTAYAFF.

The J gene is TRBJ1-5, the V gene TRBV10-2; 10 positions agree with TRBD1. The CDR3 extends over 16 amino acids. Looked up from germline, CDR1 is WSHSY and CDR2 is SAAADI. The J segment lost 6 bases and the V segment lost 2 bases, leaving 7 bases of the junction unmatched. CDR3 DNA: TGCGCCAGCAGTGAGGGGGACAGGGGAGGAGGTCAGCCCCAGCATTTT. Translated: CASSEGDRGGGQPQHF.

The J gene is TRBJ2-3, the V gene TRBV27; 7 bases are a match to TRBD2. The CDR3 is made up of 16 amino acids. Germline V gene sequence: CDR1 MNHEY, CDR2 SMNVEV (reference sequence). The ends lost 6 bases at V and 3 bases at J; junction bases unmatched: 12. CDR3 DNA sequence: TGTGCCAGCAGGTCCCTAGTGGGAGGGCCGACAGATACGCAGTATTTT. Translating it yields CASRSLVGGPTDTQYF.

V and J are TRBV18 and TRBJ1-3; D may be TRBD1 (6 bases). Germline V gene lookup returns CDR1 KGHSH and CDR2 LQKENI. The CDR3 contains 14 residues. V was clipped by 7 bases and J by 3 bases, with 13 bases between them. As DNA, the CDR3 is TGTGCCAGCTTCGAGGGACACGATGGAAACACCATATATTTT. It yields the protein CASFEGHDGNTIYF.

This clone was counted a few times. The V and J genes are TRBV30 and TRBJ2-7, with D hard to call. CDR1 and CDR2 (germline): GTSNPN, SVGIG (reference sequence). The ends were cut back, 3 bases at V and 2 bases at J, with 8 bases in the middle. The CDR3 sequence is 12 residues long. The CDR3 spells CAWSEWPYEQYF. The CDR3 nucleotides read TGTGCCTGGAGCGAATGGCCCTACGAGCAGTACTTC.

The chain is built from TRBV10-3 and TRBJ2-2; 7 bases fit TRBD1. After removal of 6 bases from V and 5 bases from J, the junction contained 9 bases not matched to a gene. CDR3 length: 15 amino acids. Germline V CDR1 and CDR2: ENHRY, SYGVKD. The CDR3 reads CAIRNGTVLTGELFF. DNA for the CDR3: TGTGCCATCAGGAACGGGACAGTCCTTACCGGGGAGCTGTTTTTT.

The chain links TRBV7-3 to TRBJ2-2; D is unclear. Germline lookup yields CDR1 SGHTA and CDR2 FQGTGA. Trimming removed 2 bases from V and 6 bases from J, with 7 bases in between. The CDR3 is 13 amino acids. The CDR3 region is CASSLALAGELFF. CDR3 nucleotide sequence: TGTGCCAGCAGCTTAGCCCTAGCCGGGGAGCTGTTTTTT.